A selection of T cell receptor beta chains follows, all from one sample in a study of CD8 T cells in ankylosing spondylitis. In TCRdb, the 5' RACE reads were re-called with MiXCR into one record per CDR3 protein. The sample yields about 240,000 distinct CDR3 sequences, approximately 9% seen once. The sequencing input was blood, either unsorted or a sorted T cell fraction (not recorded which). Receptors were obtained from a male donor with ankylosing spondylitis or in good health (not recorded which). Each CDR3 is given with its conserved first and last residue.

J gene: TRBJ2-7
V gene: TRBV6-2/TRBV6-3
CDR3 protein: CASEEGQSYEQYF

J gene: TRBJ2-2
V gene: TRBV7-2
CDR3 protein: CASSLNGGSNTGELFF

J gene: TRBJ2-6
V gene: TRBV25-1
CDR3 protein: CASSESKANPISGANVLTF

J gene: TRBJ1-1
V gene: TRBV7-9
CDR3 protein: CASSSLDRAGGEAFF

J gene: TRBJ2-4
V gene: TRBV7-8
CDR3 protein: CASSLLAGGENIQYF

J gene: TRBJ1-2
V gene: TRBV12-3/TRBV12-4
CDR3 protein: CASGDRALGDYGYTF

J gene: TRBJ1-2
V gene: TRBV24-1
CDR3 protein: CATSDIQDYGYTF

J gene: TRBJ2-5
V gene: TRBV7-7
CDR3 protein: CASSSQKGPQETQYF

J gene: TRBJ2-2
V gene: TRBV12-3/TRBV12-4
CDR3 protein: CASRPDGYTGELFF

J gene: TRBJ2-1
V gene: TRBV14
CDR3 protein: CASSQGNEALALTGNEQFF

J gene: TRBJ2-7
V gene: TRBV12-3/TRBV12-4
CDR3 protein: CASSFGLPYEQYF

J gene: TRBJ1-1
V gene: TRBV6-5
CDR3 protein: CASSYTIQGRNTEAFF

J gene: TRBJ2-5
V gene: TRBV20-1
CDR3 protein: CSARGLAGPQETQYF

J gene: TRBJ2-1
V gene: TRBV12-3/TRBV12-4
CDR3 protein: CATTNRFF

J gene: TRBJ2-1
V gene: TRBV9
CDR3 protein: CASSPQTGSSYNEQFF

J gene: TRBJ2-1
V gene: TRBV29-1
CDR3 protein: CSVEVAGGNYNEQFF

J gene: TRBJ1-4
V gene: TRBV2
CDR3 protein: CASSEGQRNEKLFF

J gene: TRBJ1-1
V gene: TRBV5-5
CDR3 protein: CASRKRGGDEAFF

J gene: TRBJ2-7
V gene: TRBV4-3
CDR3 protein: CASSPRDRDYEQYF

J gene: TRBJ2-1
V gene: TRBV20-1
CDR3 protein: CSARDEGEGYNEQFF

J gene: TRBJ2-5
V gene: TRBV5-1
CDR3 protein: CASSLAPGRQETQYF

J gene: TRBJ1-1
V gene: TRBV20-1
CDR3 protein: CSATRQGPNTEAFF

J gene: TRBJ2-1
V gene: TRBV7-2
CDR3 protein: CASRLAGAYNEQFF

J gene: TRBJ2-5
V gene: TRBV15
CDR3 protein: CATSRDCLAGETQYF

J gene: TRBJ2-7
V gene: TRBV10-3
CDR3 protein: CAISESPLAQQYF

J gene: TRBJ1-4
V gene: TRBV4-3
CDR3 protein: CASSLQLGGGLGEKLFF

J gene: TRBJ1-1
V gene: TRBV18
CDR3 protein: CASSPLVEGTEAFF

J gene: TRBJ2-5
V gene: TRBV3-1
CDR3 protein: CASSQGLADKETQYF

J gene: TRBJ1-1
V gene: TRBV10-2
CDR3 protein: CASESRLFF

J gene: TRBJ2-1
V gene: TRBV25-1
CDR3 protein: CASSESAEEAYNEQFF

J gene: TRBJ2-3
V gene: TRBV5-1
CDR3 protein: CASSLVPGQSPSTDTQYF

J gene: TRBJ2-1
V gene: TRBV7-2
CDR3 protein: CASSFSGRTGSYNEQFF

J gene: TRBJ2-5
V gene: TRBV20-1
CDR3 protein: CSAGRGFRPETQYF

J gene: TRBJ1-5
V gene: TRBV12-3/TRBV12-4
CDR3 protein: CASSLADVHQPQHF

J gene: TRBJ2-1
V gene: TRBV19
CDR3 protein: CASSMHARSSYNEQFF

J gene: TRBJ1-6
V gene: TRBV7-2
CDR3 protein: CASSGIGGVPLHF

J gene: TRBJ2-1
V gene: TRBV20-1
CDR3 protein: CSARLPPGQFF

J gene: TRBJ1-5
V gene: TRBV6-6
CDR3 protein: CASSDLNQPQHF

J gene: TRBJ1-5
V gene: TRBV12-3/TRBV12-4
CDR3 protein: CASSFGGGGNQPQHF

J gene: TRBJ1-5
V gene: TRBV7-9
CDR3 protein: CASSFSGTGGQHF

J gene: TRBJ2-1
V gene: TRBV4-3
CDR3 protein: CASSQGVASGGYNEQFF

J gene: TRBJ2-1
V gene: TRBV15
CDR3 protein: CATSRGLEDEQFF

J gene: TRBJ1-3
V gene: TRBV7-2
CDR3 protein: CASSSLRTGGNTIYF

J gene: TRBJ2-7
V gene: TRBV7-9
CDR3 protein: CASSSGTSGDPYEQYF

J gene: TRBJ1-2
V gene: TRBV4-2
CDR3 protein: CASSQEQGGNYGYTF

J gene: TRBJ2-5
V gene: TRBV12-3/TRBV12-4
CDR3 protein: CASSFMRSETQYF

J gene: TRBJ1-2
V gene: TRBV4-2
CDR3 protein: CASSPGLLGYTF

J gene: TRBJ1-1
V gene: TRBV5-1
CDR3 protein: CASSLDRALTEAFF

J gene: TRBJ2-7
V gene: TRBV6-6
CDR3 protein: CASSRGYEQYF

J gene: TRBJ2-7
V gene: TRBV4-1
CDR3 protein: CASSQDQGAEQYF

J gene: TRBJ2-7
V gene: TRBV20-1
CDR3 protein: CSASDGGVASHQTYEQYF

J gene: TRBJ2-1
V gene: TRBV7-2
CDR3 protein: CASSPRGASGNNEQFF

J gene: TRBJ1-3
V gene: TRBV3-1
CDR3 protein: CASSQAAGPRGNTIYF

J gene: TRBJ2-1
V gene: TRBV5-1
CDR3 protein: CASSLGDREYNEQFF

J gene: TRBJ2-3
V gene: TRBV4-3
CDR3 protein: CASSQQLTTDTQYF

J gene: TRBJ2-7
V gene: TRBV4-1
CDR3 protein: CASSQDVTYEQYF

J gene: TRBJ1-1
V gene: TRBV7-3
CDR3 protein: CASSAGTVRDTEAFF